Listed here are 23 T cell receptor beta chains from one sample, sequenced in a study of T cells in Graves' hyperthyroidism and ophthalmopathy. Researchers took RNA transcripts and amplified the TCR beta CDR3 regions from them. The TCR CDR3 was amplified in a first-round RT-PCR using the HTBI primer set. In TCRdb, the multiplex PCR reads were re-called with MiXCR into one record per CDR3 protein. The sample lists some 490,000 distinct CDR3 sequences; around 15% were seen once. The sequenced sample consisted of blood. These TCRs come from a woman aged 25 to 39 with Graves' ophthalmopathy.

This clonotype showed up many times. V and J are TRBV3-1 and TRBJ2-2; 10 bases align to TRBD2. The CDR3 has 17 residues. The germline V gene has CDR1 LGHDT and CDR2 YNNKEL (reference sequence). V shed 4 bases, J shed 2 bases, and the junction held 7 bases outside the gene matches. For the CDR3, the DNA is TGTGCCAGCAGCCCGATTAGCGGGAGGCCTAACACCGGGGAGCTGTTTTTT. Translated: CASSPISGRPNTGELFF.

On this clonotype itself: This could be a read error, since a much larger clone is one nucleotide away. The chain is built from TRBV7-2 and TRBJ2-1, with a possible D match to TRBD2 (6 bases). This CDR3 spans 15 amino acids. The germline V and J ends were trimmed by 7 bases and 9 bases, with 22 bases remaining between them. Germline CDR1 and CDR2: SGHTA and FQGNSA. The chain's CDR3 is CASNTGLTGVGEQFF. The CDR3 DNA follows: TGTGCCAGCAACACAGGACTAACGGGAGTCGGTGAGCAGTTCTTC. Full variable domain (outside the CDR3, taken from reference TRBV7-2 and TRBJ2-1): GAGVSQSPSNKVTEKGKDVELRCDPISGHTALYWYRQSLGQGLEFLIYFQGNSAPDKSGLPSDRFSAERTGGSVSTLTIQRTQQEDSAVYLCASNTGLTGVGEQFFGPGTRLTVL.

This chain connects TRBV11-2 to TRBJ2-3; D is perhaps TRBD2 (5 bases). V gave up 2 bases and J gave up 0 bases, with 9 bases separating them. This CDR3 region has 15 residues. Germline-derived CDR1 and CDR2 are SGHAT and FQNNGV. DNA of the CDR3: TGTGCCAGCAGCTTACGGGAAAGTAGCACAGATACGCAGTATTTT. It specifies CASSLRESSTDTQYF.

This clonotype was recorded many times. The chain carries TRBV28 and TRBJ1-5; D is undetermined. The ends were cut back, 1 base at V and 5 bases at J, with 6 bases in the middle. Germline CDR1 MDHEN, CDR2 SYDVKM. CDR3 length: 13 amino acids. CDR3 loop: CASSLSAYQPQHF. CDR3 DNA sequence: TGTGCCAGCAGTTTATCAGCTTATCAGCCCCAGCATTTT.

The V call is TRBV29-1, the J call TRBJ2-3, with TRBD1 identical over 7 bases. CDR1 is SQVTM and CDR2 is ANQGSEA in the germline V gene. CDR3 length: 16 amino acids. Germline trimming cut 6 bases from V and 0 bases from J; bases unmatched to any gene: 12. The CDR3 is CSVAGATQGSTDTQYF. For the CDR3, the DNA is TGCAGCGTAGCAGGGGCTACACAGGGGAGCACAGATACGCAGTATTTT.

On this clonotype: Just one base apart from a much larger clone, this may be a read error. V gene TRBV4-3 combines with J gene TRBJ2-6, with D perhaps assigned TRBD1 or TRBD2 (6 bases each). Germline loops: CDR1 LGHNA, CDR2 YSLEER. The CDR3 has 17 residues. In nucleotides, the CDR3 is TGCGCCAGCAGCCCCTGGAAATCGGGGGCTGGGGTCAACGTCCTGACTTTC. It is translated as CASSPWKSGAGVNVLTF.

The chain couples TRBV5-1 to TRBJ2-2; 8 bases align to TRBD2. The CDR3 has 16 residues. Germline lookup yields CDR1 SGHRS and CDR2 YFSETQ. With 4 bases clipped from V and 0 bases from J, the junction kept 5 bases outside the gene matches. CDR3: CASSPGLAPNTGELFF. The CDR3 nucleotides read TGCGCCAGCAGCCCCGGACTAGCCCCGAACACCGGGGAGCTGTTTTTT.

In its sample, this clonotype was seen many times. The chain links TRBV12-3 or TRBV12-4 to TRBJ1-5; 9 bases fit TRBD1. There are 15 residues in the CDR3. The junction had 3 bases not matched to a gene; V was cut back by 6 bases and J by 0 bases. The CDR3 loop reads CASSWTGDSNQPQHF. CDR3 bases: TGTGCCAGCAGCTGGACAGGGGATAGCAATCAGCCCCAGCATTTT.

The sample holds many counts of this clonotype. V usage is TRBV6-1 and J usage is TRBJ1-1, with D perhaps matching TRBD1 (5 bases). Germline CDR1 MNHNS, CDR2 SASEGT. This CDR3 contains 14 residues. V lost 7 bases and J lost 5, with 17 bases in between. This CDR3 is CASTQVEGSTEAFF. The CDR3 DNA is TGTGCCAGCACCCAAGTTGAGGGGTCGACTGAAGCTTTCTTT.

Only a few counts were recorded for this clonotype. The chain carries TRBV12-3 or TRBV12-4 and TRBJ2-3; a weak D match, TRBD2 (6 bases). The CDR3 sequence is 14 residues long. The V and J ends lost 5 bases and 4 bases respectively, with 13 bases between them. The CDR3 bases are TGTGCCAGCAGTCTCGGGAGAGGGCCAGATACGCAGTATTTT. Protein: CASSLGRGPDTQYF.

This clonotype was recorded at least ten times. The V gene is TRBV7-2, the J gene TRBJ2-5; D gene uncertain. TRBJ2-3 explains the end of the DNA better; the J call may be wrong. CDR3 length equals 12 residues. Germline CDR1 reads SGHTA; CDR2 reads FQGNSA. The CDR3 DNA follows: TGTGCCAGCAGCTTACAATTAGAAACGCAGTATTTT. Amino acids: CASSLQLETQYF.

The V call is TRBV28, the J call TRBJ2-5, with 11 bases identical to TRBD2. Germline CDR1 MDHEN, CDR2 SYDVKM. Trimming removed 3 bases from V and 10 bases from J; junction bases left unmatched: 19. This CDR3 region has 18 residues. The CDR3 region has the DNA TGTGCCAGCAGTTTCCCTCTCGATAGCGGGAGGGCGGGGGAGGGCCAGTACTTC. This codes for CASSFPLDSGRAGEGQYF.

The rearrangement links TRBV5-6 to TRBJ2-2, with 7 bases identical to TRBD1. J gave up 7 bases and V 4 bases, and 10 bases lay outside the gene matches. Germline CDR1 reads SGHDT; CDR2 reads YYEEEE. This CDR3 is 15 amino acids long. Here the CDR3 reads CASSRDRTASGELFF. For the CDR3, the DNA is TGTGCCAGCAGCCGGGACAGAACGGCCAGCGGGGAGCTGTTTTTT.

The V and J genes are TRBV7-3 and TRBJ2-7, with 7 bases that match TRBD2. The J call may be mistaken, given a closer DNA end match to TRBJ2-1. The CDR3 runs to 14 residues. CDR1 is SGHTA and CDR2 is FQGTGA in the germline V gene. This CDR3 reads CASSLGRELGEQFF. The CDR3, as DNA: TGTGCCAGCAGCTTGGGGCGGGAGCTGGGTGAGCAGTTCTTC.

This clonotype has ten or more counts. CDR3 DNA sequence: TGTGCCAGCAGTGCAGGGGCGGGCCAGCCCCAGCATTTT. It translates to CASSAGAGQPQHF. The chain employs TRBV12-3 or TRBV12-4 and TRBJ1-5, with D possibly matching TRBD1 (6 bases). V was trimmed by 5 bases and J by 7 bases, leaving 12 bases between them. This CDR3 contains 13 residues.

The rearrangement uses TRBV28 and TRBJ2-2; 12 bases fit TRBD1. V dropped 5 bases and J dropped 2; count of bases not matched to a gene: 6. This CDR3 has 17 residues. The germline gives CDR1 MDHEN, CDR2 SYDVKM. CDR3 loop: CASSNSGTGGNTGELFF. Here the CDR3 DNA reads TGTGCCAGCAGTAATTCCGGGACAGGGGGCAACACCGGGGAGCTGTTTTTT.

This clonotype was detected ten times or more. The V gene is TRBV4-1, the J gene TRBJ2-1; D perhaps matches TRBD2 (5 bases). The CDR3 contains 15 residues. Per the germline V gene, CDR1 is MGHRA and CDR2 is YSYEKL. Between the trimmed V and J ends, which lost 1 base and 4 bases, there was a span of 11 bases. CDR3: CASSQASEGYNEQFF. CDR3 nucleotides: TGCGCCAGCAGCCAAGCTTCCGAGGGTTACAATGAGCAGTTCTTC.

This chain connects TRBV7-9 to TRBJ1-2; the D is unclear. CDR3 size: 12 residues. Germline-derived CDR1 and CDR2 are SEHNR and FQNEAQ (reference sequence). Trimming removed 3 bases from V and 1 base from J, with 3 bases in between. Here the CDR3 reads CASSFHNYGYTF. CDR3 bases: TGTGCCAGCAGCTTTCATAACTATGGCTACACCTTC. Full variable domain (missing parts from reference TRBV7-9 and TRBJ1-2): DTGVSQNPRHKITKRGQNVTFRCDPISEHNRLYWYRQTLGQGPEFLTYFQNEAQLEKSRLLSDRFSAERPKGSFSTLEIQRTEQGDSAMYLCASSFHNYGYTFGSGTRLTVV.

This clonotype was seen at least ten times. The gene calls are TRBV7-2 and TRBJ1-2; D is unresolved. The CDR3 has 14 amino acids. With 1 base removed from V and 5 bases from J, the gap between germline ends came to 11 bases. Germline V gives CDR1 SGHTA, CDR2 FQGNSA. CDR3 sequence (DNA): TGTGCCAGCAGCTTAGGTGGAGGGCGTTATGGCTACACCTTC. Translation: CASSLGGGRYGYTF.

The J gene is TRBJ1-5, the V gene TRBV27; D possibly corresponds to TRBD1 (6 bases). CDR1 is MNHEY, CDR2 SMNVEV, per germline (reference sequence). The CDR3 is 14 amino acids. The ends were cut back, 5 bases at V and 3 bases at J, with 11 bases in the middle. CDR3 sequence: CASSTTGNNQPQHF. The CDR3 bases are TGTGCCAGCAGTACGACAGGCAACAATCAGCCCCAGCATTTT.

This clonotype came up many times. The rearrangement links TRBV7-2 to TRBJ2-1; tentatively, D is TRBD2 (6 bases). V lost 0 bases to trimming and J lost 9 bases, with 18 bases between them. The CDR3 covers 16 residues. Germline assignment: CDR1 SGHTA and CDR2 FQGNSA. The CDR3 is CASSLAVGTGDAEQFF. For the CDR3, the DNA is TGTGCCAGCAGCTTAGCGGTGGGGACTGGTGATGCTGAGCAGTTCTTC.

This clonotype was seen repeatedly, ten times or more. The rearrangement joins TRBV27 to TRBJ2-1; tentative D call: TRBD1 (5 bases). The CDR3 is 17 amino acids. V lost 5 bases to trimming and J lost 0 bases, with 17 bases between them. Germline loops: CDR1 MNHEY, CDR2 SMNVEV (reference sequence). This CDR3 is CASSPGAGLSSYNEQFF. In nucleotides, the CDR3 is TGTGCCAGCAGTCCTGGGGCAGGCCTTAGCTCCTACAATGAGCAGTTCTTC.

This clonotype has ten or more counts. The CDR3 here is CASSRALEETQYF. CDR3 coding DNA: TGTGCCAGCTCGCGGGCGTTGGAGGAGACCCAGTACTTC. The V and J genes are TRBV28 and TRBJ2-5, with D possibly being TRBD2 (5 bases). Per the germline V gene, CDR1 is MDHEN and CDR2 is SYDVKM. The CDR3 totals 13 residues. V lost 8 bases to trimming and J lost 5 bases, with 15 bases between them.